This TCR beta chain appears in the sequencing data of a study of cytomegalovirus exposure and HLA in healthy donors. Germline V gives CDR1 SGHTA, CDR2 FQGTGA. The V gene lost 5 bases and the J gene lost 7 bases, with 8 bases spanning the gap. The CDR3 sequence is 12 residues long. The PCR employed 60 Vbeta primers together with 13 Jbeta primers. Produced via immunoSEQ multiplex PCR; TCRdb's table is partial and in-frame only. The sample holds approximately 100,000 clones, around two thirds seen once. As regards this clone: The antigen is unknown.

Study-wide results and limits: Sequencing had likely introduced a cluster of highly shared sequence variants as an artifact. Follow-up analysis later connected one missense variant in DCLRE1C with trimming of TCR beta V- and J-genes. Most TCR sequences proved rare, with some public TCRs found in many donors.

Sequencing was performed on PBMCs. V usage is TRBV7-3 and J usage is TRBJ2-2; D is undetermined. The clonotype comes from a man under 40 in good health and CMV-seronegative. The CDR3 DNA is TGTGCCAGCAGCGTACAGAACGGGGAGCTGTTTTTT. Translation: CASSVQNGELFF.